The following is a TCR beta chain sequence with its context. The same CDR3 can be traced to other DNA sequences in this sample. This CDR3 contains 11 residues. The ends were cut back, 6 bases at V and 2 bases at J, with 4 bases in the middle. Germline V gene lookup returns CDR1 MDHEN and CDR2 SYDVKM. The data were taken from a study of blood T cell repertoires in COVID-19. Across the whole study: The study drew acute and convalescent COVID-19 samples from the United States, Italy and Spain. Sources were T cells, B-cell-depleted T cells, or PBMCs; the material itself was cDNA or gDNA.

Per the original methods: Amplifying reference gene primers gave estimates of nucleated cell counts. The method was immunoSEQ multiplex PCR; TCRdb's version includes in-frame clones alone and lacks a portion of them. V and J calls and clone size follow that table, whereas D and trimming were derived from the DNA. This table holds some 200,000 clones, 85% to 90% found once. What was sequenced was peripheral blood. The chain recombines TRBV28 with TRBJ1-2; D gene unclear. The receptor was derived from an older man with acute or convalescent COVID-19. The CDR3 is CASSQNYGYTF. The CDR3 nucleotides read TGTGCCAGCAGCCAGAACTATGGCTACACCTTC.